This T cell receptor beta chain was identified in a study of cytomegalovirus exposure and HLA in healthy donors. Study-wide points: The authors later found HLA-associated TCR beta chains more clonally expanded than equally common others.

The CDR3 has 16 amino acids. V gave up 1 base and J gave up 5 bases, with 17 bases separating them. Germline V lookup: CDR1 MGHRA, CDR2 YSYEKL. A multiplex PCR was run with 60 Vbeta primers and 13 Jbeta primers. Only in-frame clones appear in the TCRdb table, and some are missing; sequencing was by immunoSEQ multiplex PCR. The sample records approximately 92,000 clones, approximately 71% being singletons. With respect to this clone: Its antigen is undetermined.

The source material was PBMCs. This TCR came from a man aged 50-60 years in good health and CMV-seronegative. The chain joins TRBV4-1 to TRBJ1-2; D not certain. The CDR3 region is CASSQAESTGLYGYTF. As DNA, the CDR3 is TGCGCCAGCAGCCAAGCGGAATCTACGGGATTGTATGGCTACACCTTC.